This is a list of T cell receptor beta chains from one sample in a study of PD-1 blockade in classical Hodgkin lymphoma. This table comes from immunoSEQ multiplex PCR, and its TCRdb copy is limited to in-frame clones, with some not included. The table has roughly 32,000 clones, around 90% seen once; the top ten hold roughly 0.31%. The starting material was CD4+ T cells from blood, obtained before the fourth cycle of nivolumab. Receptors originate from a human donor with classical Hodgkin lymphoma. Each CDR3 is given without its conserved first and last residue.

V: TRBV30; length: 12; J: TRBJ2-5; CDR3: AWSGGQEQETQY
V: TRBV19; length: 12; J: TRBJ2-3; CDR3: ASSQGGSTDTQY
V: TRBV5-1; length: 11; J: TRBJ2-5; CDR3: ASSQGGQETQY
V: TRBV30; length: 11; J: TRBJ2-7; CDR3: ACLGAAPYEQY
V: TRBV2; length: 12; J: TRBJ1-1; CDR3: ASGGRFMNTEAF
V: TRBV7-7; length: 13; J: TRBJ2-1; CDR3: ASSFGSRGHNEQF
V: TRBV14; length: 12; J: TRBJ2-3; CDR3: ASRRGSNTDTQY
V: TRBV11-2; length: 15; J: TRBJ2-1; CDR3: ASGVTAVAGGYNEQF
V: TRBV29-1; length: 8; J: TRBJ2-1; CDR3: SSSRGEQF
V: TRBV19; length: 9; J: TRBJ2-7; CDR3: ASSPGHEQY
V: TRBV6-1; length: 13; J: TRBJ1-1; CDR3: ASSAKGGGGTEAF
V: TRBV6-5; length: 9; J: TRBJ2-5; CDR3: ASSTVDTQY
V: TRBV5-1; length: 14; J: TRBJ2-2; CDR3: ASSLALAMNTGELF
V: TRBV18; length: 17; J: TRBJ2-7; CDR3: ASSPPKSGKVLSVDEQY
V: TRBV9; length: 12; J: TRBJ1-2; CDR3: ASSVSGRNYGYT
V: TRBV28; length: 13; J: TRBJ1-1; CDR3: ASSLIGQTSAEAF
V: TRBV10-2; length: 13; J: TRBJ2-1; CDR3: ASNSGEKGYNEQF
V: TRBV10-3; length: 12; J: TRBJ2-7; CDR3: AIASGVLLGEQY
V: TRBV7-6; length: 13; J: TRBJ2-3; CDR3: ASSLSDGYTDTQY
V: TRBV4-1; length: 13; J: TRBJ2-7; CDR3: ASSRGAGDSYEQY
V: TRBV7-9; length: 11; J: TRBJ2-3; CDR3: ASSWDLADTQY
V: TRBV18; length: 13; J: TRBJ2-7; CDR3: ASSRTQGSANEQY
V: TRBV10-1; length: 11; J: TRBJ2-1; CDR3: ASSGTGLNEQF
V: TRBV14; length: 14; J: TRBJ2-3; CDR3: ASSQGLAGGLLAQY
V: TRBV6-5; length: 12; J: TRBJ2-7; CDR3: ASSSGQGIYEQY
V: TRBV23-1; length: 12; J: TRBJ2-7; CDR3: ASSPPREAYEQY
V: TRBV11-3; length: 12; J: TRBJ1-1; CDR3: ASSLSGRNTEAF
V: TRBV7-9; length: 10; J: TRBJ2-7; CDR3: ASSLEVGEQY
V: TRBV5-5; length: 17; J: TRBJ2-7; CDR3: ASSLGSASGRATYYEQY
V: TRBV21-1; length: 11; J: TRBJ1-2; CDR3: ATRSPRGYGYT
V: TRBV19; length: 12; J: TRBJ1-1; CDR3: ASRVGGTYTEAF
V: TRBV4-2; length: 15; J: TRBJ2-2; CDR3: ASSQDRVGMGAGELF
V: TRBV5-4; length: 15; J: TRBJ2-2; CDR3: ASSPTSGRTNTGELF
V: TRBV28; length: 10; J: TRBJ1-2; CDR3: ASLDRVYGYT
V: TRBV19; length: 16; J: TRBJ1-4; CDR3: ASSQGFGPLSTNEKLF
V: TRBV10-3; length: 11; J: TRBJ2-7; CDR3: AISDGRGDEQY
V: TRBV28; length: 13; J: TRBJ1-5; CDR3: ASSWHTTLYQPQH
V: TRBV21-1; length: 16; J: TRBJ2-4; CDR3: ASSKGAVGTIAKNIQY
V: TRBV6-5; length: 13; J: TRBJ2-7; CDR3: ASSYSRGGTYEQY
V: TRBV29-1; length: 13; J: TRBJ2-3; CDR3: SVDKREWRTDTQY
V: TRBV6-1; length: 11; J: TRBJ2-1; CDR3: ASIGDLYNEQF
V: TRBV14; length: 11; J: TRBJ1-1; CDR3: ASTPLVHTEAF
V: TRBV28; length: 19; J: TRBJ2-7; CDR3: ASSTRSPPEKRRLAGREQY
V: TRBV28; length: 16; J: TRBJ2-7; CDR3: ASSLLRIRDRASYEQY
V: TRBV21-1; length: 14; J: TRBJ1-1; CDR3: ASSKGTPGGDTEAF